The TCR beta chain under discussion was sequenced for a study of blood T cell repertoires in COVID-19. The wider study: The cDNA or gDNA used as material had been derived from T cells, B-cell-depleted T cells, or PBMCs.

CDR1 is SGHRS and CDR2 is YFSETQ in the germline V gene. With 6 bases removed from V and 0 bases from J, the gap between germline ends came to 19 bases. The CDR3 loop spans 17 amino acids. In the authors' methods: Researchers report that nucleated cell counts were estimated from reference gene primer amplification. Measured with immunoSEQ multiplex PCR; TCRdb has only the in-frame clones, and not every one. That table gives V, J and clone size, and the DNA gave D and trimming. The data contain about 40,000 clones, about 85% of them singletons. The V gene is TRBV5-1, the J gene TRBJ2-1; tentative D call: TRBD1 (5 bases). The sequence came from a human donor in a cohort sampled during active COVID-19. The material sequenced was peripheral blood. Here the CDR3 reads CASKPVQGRSSYNEQFF. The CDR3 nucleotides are TGCGCCAGCAAGCCGGTTCAGGGCCGGAGCTCCTACAATGAGCAGTTCTTC.